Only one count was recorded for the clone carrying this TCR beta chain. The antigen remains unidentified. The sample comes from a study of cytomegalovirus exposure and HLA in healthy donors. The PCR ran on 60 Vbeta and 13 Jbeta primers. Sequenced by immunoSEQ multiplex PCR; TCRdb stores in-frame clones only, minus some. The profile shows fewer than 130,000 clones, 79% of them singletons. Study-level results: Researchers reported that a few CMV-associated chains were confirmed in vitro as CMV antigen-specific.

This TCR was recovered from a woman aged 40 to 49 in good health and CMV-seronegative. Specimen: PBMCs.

The CDR3 DNA reads TGTGCCAGCAGCTTCGAGGTGAACACTGAAGCTTTCTTT. It translates to CASSFEVNTEAFF. The chain uses TRBV11-3 and TRBJ1-1; D not resolved. CDR3 length: 13 amino acids. Trimming shortened V by 3 bases and J by 0 bases, and 5 bases separated the two germline ends. The germline CDR1 and CDR2 sequences are SGHNT and YENEEA.